The 7 T cell receptor beta chains presented below share a single source sample, sequenced in a study of blood T cell repertoires in COVID-19. This table comes from immunoSEQ multiplex PCR, and its TCRdb copy is limited to in-frame clones, with some not included. The data contain hundreds of thousands of clones, approximately 86% of them singletons. The sequencing sample was made of peripheral blood. These receptors were obtained from a man aged 70 or older with acute or convalescent COVID-19.

CDR3 residues: CASSLAGDVQETQYF. The CDR3 DNA is TGTGCCAGCAGTTTAGCGGGAGATGTCCAAGAGACCCAGTACTTC. The chain joins TRBV6-2 or TRBV6-3 to TRBJ2-5; 9 bases match TRBD2. V shed 4 bases, J shed 1 base, and the junction held 4 bases outside the gene matches. This CDR3 is built from 15 residues. Germline V gene sequence: CDR1 MNHEY, CDR2 SVGEGT.

This clone was seen a single time. The rearrangement joins TRBV14 to TRBJ2-7; 9 bases align to TRBD1. Germline trimming cut 3 bases from V and 5 bases from J; bases unmatched to any gene: 5. The CDR3 covers 14 residues. Germline-derived CDR1 and CDR2 are SGHDN and FVKESK. Written as DNA, the CDR3 is TGTGCCAGCAGCCAGGGGACAGGGTACCACGAGCAGTACTTC. Protein product: CASSQGTGYHEQYF. Complete variable domain (other parts from reference TRBV14 and TRBJ2-7): EAGVTQFPSHSVIEKGQTVTLRCDPISGHDNLYWYRRVMGKEIKFLLHFVKESKQDESGMPNNRFLAERTGGTYSTLKVQPAELEDSGVYFCASSQGTGYHEQYFGPGTRLTVT.

The chain has TRBV6-2 or TRBV6-3 and TRBJ2-3; D call uncertain. Germline CDR1 is MNHEY and CDR2 is SVGEGT. The CDR3 sequence is 15 residues long. V lost 2 bases and J 2 bases, leaving 11 bases between the germline ends. The CDR3 DNA reads TGTGCCAGCAGTTACGGTTATGGAGACACAGATACGCAGTATTTT. Its protein product is CASSYGYGDTDTQYF.

This chain uses TRBV11-1 with TRBJ1-4; possibly TRBD1 for D (6 bases). V lost 5 bases and J lost 7, with 11 bases in between. This CDR3 has 13 residues. Germline V gene lookup returns CDR1 SGHAT and CDR2 FQDESV (reference sequence). This chain's CDR3 is CASSMGASEKLFF. Here the CDR3 DNA reads TGTGCCAGCAGCATGGGGGCAAGTGAAAAACTGTTTTTT.

This chain connects TRBV3-1 (or the pseudogene TRBV3-2) to TRBJ2-1; 8 nucleotides agree with TRBD1. The CDR3 is 14 residues long. Germline values: CDR1 LGHDT, CDR2 YNNKEL (reference sequence). Germline trimming cut 3 bases from V and 4 bases from J; bases unmatched to any gene: 2. CDR3 protein: CASSHGQGYNEQFF. The CDR3 nucleotides are TGTGCCAGCAGCCACGGACAGGGTTACAATGAGCAGTTCTTC.

This sequence joins TRBV7-3 and TRBJ2-2, with TRBD2 matching 8 bases. There are 15 residues in the CDR3. The J segment lost 5 bases and the V segment lost 6 bases, leaving 8 bases of the junction unmatched. Germline V CDR1 and CDR2: SGHTA, FQGTGA. CDR3 amino acids: CASRPTGTRTGELFF. In DNA form, the CDR3 reads TGTGCCAGCAGGCCTACCGGGACTAGAACCGGGGAGCTGTTTTTT.

The chain links TRBV28 to TRBJ1-6; 7 nucleotides line up with TRBD1. V lost 1 base, J lost 11 bases, and 11 bases stayed unmatched. Germline assignment: CDR1 MDHEN and CDR2 SYDVKM. This CDR3 spans 16 amino acids. CDR3 sequence: CASSLSGGSRSAPLHF. The CDR3 DNA follows: TGTGCCAGCAGTTTATCAGGGGGATCTAGGAGCGCACCCCTCCACTTT.